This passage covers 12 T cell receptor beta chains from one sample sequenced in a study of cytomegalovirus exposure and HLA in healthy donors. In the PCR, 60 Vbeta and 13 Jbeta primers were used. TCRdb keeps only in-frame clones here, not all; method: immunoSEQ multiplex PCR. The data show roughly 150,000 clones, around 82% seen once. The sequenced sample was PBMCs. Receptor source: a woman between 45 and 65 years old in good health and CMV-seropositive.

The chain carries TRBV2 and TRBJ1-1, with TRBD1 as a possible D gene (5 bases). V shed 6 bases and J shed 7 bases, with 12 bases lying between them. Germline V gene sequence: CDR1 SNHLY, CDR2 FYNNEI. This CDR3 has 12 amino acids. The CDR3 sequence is CASSLTDFEAFF. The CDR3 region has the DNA TGTGCCAGCAGCTTGACAGATTTTGAAGCTTTCTTT.

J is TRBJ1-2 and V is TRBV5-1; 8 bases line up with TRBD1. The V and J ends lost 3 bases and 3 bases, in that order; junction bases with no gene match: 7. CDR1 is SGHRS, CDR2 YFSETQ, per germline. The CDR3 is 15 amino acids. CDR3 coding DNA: TGCGCCAGCAGCTCAGGGGGCGCCGGGGACTATGGCTACACCTTC. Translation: CASSSGGAGDYGYTF.

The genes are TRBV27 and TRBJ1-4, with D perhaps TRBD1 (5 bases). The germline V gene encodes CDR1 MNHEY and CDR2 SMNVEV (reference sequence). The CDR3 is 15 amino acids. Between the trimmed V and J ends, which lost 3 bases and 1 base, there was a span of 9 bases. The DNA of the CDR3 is TGTGCCAGCAGTTTCTCAGGGCTAACTAATGAAAAACTGTTTTTT. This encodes CASSFSGLTNEKLFF.

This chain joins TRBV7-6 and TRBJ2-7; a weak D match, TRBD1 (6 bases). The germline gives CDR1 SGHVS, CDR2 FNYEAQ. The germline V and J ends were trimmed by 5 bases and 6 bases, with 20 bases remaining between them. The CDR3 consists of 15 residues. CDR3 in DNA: TGTGCCAGCAGCCGCCGGACAGCTGCTTACGGCGAGCAGTACTTC. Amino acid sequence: CASSRRTAAYGEQYF.

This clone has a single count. In DNA, the CDR3 is TGTGCCAGCAGCGTAGAGGGACAGGGGGCTTACGAGCAGTACTTC. It translates to CASSVEGQGAYEQYF. The gene calls are TRBV9 and TRBJ2-7; 12 bases map to TRBD1. Looked up from germline, CDR1 is SGDLS and CDR2 is YYNGEE. The ends lost 0 bases at V and 4 bases at J; junction bases unmatched: 2. The CDR3 runs 15 residues.

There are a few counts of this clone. CDR3 bases: TGTGCCTGGAGTTCCCCCTGGCGGGGGGACGAGCAGTACTTC. Encoded protein: CAWSSPWRGDEQYF. This chain joins TRBV30 and TRBJ2-7, with 8 bases that match TRBD2. The CDR3 length is 14 residues. J was trimmed by 5 bases and V by 2 bases; bases with no gene match: 8. Per germline, CDR1 GTSNPN and CDR2 SVGIG (reference sequence).

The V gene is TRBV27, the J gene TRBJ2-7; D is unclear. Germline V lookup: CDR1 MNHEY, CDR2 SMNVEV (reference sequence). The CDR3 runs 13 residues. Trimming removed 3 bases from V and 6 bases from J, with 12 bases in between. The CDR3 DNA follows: TGTGCCAGCAGTTTTAAGGTAGCTGGCGAGCAGTACTTC. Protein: CASSFKVAGEQYF.

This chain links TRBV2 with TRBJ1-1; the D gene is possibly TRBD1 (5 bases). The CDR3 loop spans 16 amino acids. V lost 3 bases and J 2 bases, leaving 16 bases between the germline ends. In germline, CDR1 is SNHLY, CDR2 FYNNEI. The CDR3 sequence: CASSDGGGGFNTEAFF. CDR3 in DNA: TGTGCCAGCAGTGACGGGGGTGGGGGTTTCAACACTGAAGCTTTCTTT.

CDR3 nucleotide sequence: TGTGCCAGCAGCTCCCTCCTCCCCTCAACTAATGAAAAACTGTTTTTT. Protein product: CASSSLLPSTNEKLFF. The J gene is TRBJ1-4, the V gene TRBV11-2; D uncertain. The CDR3 covers 16 residues. Germline-derived CDR1 and CDR2 are SGHAT and FQNNGV. Trimming removed 4 bases from V and 0 bases from J, with 12 bases in between.

CDR3 in amino acids: CASSVGGGADEQYF. CDR3 coding DNA: TGTGCCAGCAGCGTCGGCGGGGGGGCGGACGAGCAGTACTTC. The V and J genes are TRBV9 and TRBJ2-7, with TRBD2 matching 9 bases. In germline, CDR1 is SGDLS, CDR2 YYNGEE. V shed 2 bases, J shed 5 bases, and the junction held 5 bases outside the gene matches. The CDR3 has 14 amino acids.

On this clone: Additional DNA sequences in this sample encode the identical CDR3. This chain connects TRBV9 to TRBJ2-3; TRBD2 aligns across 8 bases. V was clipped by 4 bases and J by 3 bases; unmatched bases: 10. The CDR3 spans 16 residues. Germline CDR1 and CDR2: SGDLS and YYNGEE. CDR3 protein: CASSPLGGAGTDTQYF. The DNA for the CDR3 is TGTGCCAGCAGCCCACTCGGGGGGGCCGGGACAGATACGCAGTATTTT. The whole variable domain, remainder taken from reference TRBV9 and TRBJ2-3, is DSGVTQTPKHLITATGQRVTLRCSPRSGDLSVYWYQQSLDQGLQFLIQYYNGEERAKGNILERFSAQQFPDLHSELNLSSLELGDSALYFCASSPLGGAGTDTQYFGPGTRLTVL.

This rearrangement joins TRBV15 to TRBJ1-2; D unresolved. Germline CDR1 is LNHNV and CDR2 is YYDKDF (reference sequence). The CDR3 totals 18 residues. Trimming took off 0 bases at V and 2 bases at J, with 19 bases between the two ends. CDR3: CATSREAADQTPNYGYTF. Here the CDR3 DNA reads TGTGCCACCAGCAGAGAAGCCGCCGATCAAACCCCCAACTATGGCTACACCTTC. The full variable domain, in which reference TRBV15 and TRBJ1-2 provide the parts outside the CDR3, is DAMVIQNPRYQVTQFGKPVTLSCSQTLNHNVMYWYQQKSSQAPKLLFHYYDKDFNNEADTPDNFQSRRPNTSFCFLDIRSPGLGDTAMYLCATSREAADQTPNYGYTFGSGTRLTVV.